Included here is one T cell receptor (beta chain) sequence, with context. Other DNA sequences from this sample encode an identical CDR3 as well. The data were obtained in a study of cytomegalovirus exposure and HLA in healthy donors. The PCR used 60 Vbeta and 13 Jbeta primers. Profiling relied on immunoSEQ multiplex PCR, and the TCRdb table lists in-frame clones only, not all of them. The sample has about 170,000 clones; 60% to 80% are singletons. Specimen: PBMCs. The TCR comes from a woman between 50 and 59 years old in good health and CMV-seropositive.

The CDR3 nucleotides are TGCAGTGTGAGGGGTAGACAGGGAGGCTCAGATACGCAGTATTTT. Its protein is CSVRGRQGGSDTQYF. V is TRBV29-1 and J is TRBJ2-3, with TRBD1 as a possible D gene (7 bases). This CDR3 region has 15 residues. CDR1 and CDR2 (germline): SQVTM, ANQGSEA.